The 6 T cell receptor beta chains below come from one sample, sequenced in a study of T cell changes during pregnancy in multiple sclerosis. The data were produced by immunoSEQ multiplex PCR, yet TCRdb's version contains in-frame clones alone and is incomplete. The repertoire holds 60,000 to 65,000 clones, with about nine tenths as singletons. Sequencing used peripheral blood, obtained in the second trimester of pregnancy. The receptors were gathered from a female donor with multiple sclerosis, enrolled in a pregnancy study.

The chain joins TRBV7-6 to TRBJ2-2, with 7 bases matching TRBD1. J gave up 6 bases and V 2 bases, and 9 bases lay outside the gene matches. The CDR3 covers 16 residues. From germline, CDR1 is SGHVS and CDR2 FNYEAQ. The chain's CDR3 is CASSLTRQGRAGELFF. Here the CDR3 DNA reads TGTGCCAGCAGCTTAACCCGACAGGGTAGGGCCGGGGAGCTGTTTTTT.

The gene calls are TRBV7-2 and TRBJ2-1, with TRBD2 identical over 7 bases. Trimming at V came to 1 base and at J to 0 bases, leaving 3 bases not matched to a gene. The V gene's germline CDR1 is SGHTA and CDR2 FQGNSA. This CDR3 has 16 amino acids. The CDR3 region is CASSLDGGSSYNEQFF. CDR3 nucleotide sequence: TGTGCCAGCAGCTTAGATGGCGGGAGCTCCTACAATGAGCAGTTCTTC.

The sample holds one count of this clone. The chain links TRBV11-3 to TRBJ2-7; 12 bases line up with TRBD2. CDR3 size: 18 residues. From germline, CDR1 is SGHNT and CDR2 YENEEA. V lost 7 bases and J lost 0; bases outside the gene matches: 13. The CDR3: CASTSRLAGGPSSYEQYF. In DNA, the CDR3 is TGTGCCAGCACCTCTAGGCTAGCGGGAGGGCCGAGCTCCTACGAGCAGTACTTC.

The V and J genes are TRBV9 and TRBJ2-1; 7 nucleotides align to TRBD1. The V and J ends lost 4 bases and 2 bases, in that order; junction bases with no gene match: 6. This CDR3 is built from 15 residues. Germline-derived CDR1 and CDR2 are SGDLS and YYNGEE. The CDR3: CASSPTGTAYNEQFF. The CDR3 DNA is TGTGCCAGCAGCCCGACCGGGACAGCCTACAATGAGCAGTTCTTC.

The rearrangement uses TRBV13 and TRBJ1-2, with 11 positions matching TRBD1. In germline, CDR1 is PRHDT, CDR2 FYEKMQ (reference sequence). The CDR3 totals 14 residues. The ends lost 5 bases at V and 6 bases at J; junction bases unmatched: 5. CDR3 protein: CASSPVDRGHGYTF. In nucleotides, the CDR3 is TGTGCCAGCAGCCCCGTGGACAGGGGGCATGGCTACACCTTC.

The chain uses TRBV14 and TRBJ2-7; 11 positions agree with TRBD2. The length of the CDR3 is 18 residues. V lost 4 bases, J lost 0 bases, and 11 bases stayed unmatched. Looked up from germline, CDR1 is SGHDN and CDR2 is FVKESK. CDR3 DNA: TGTGCCAGCAGCCCACACACTCCTAGCGGGAGGTTCTCCTACGAGCAGTACTTC. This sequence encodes CASSPHTPSGRFSYEQYF.